The 30 T cell receptor beta chains below come from one sample, sequenced in a study of T cell responses to AZD1222 COVID-19 vaccine. TCRdb's table, derived via immunoSEQ multiplex PCR, lists solely in-frame clones and lacks some. The data contain about 110,000 clones, around 82% of them singletons. Sample: peripheral blood, taken on day 0 of AZD1222 vaccination. These receptors came from an adult in good health.

This clone came up a few times. The rearrangement links TRBV7-6 to TRBJ2-2; perhaps TRBD2 as D (5 bases). V lost 6 bases and J lost 0, with 11 bases in between. Germline V gene lookup returns CDR1 SGHVS and CDR2 FNYEAQ. The CDR3 spans 15 residues. Here the CDR3 DNA reads TGTGCCAGCAGTAAGGCGGGTACGAACACCGGGGAGCTGTTTTTT. It translates to CASSKAGTNTGELFF.

The V gene is TRBV28, the J gene TRBJ1-5; perhaps TRBD1 as D (6 bases). V was cut by 7 bases and J by 4 bases, with 17 bases left in between. The CDR3 covers 15 residues. Germline V gene data show CDR1 as MDHEN and CDR2 as SYDVKM. DNA for the CDR3: TGTGCCAGCATCGGCCGGGGGCGACGGAATCAGCCCCAGCATTTT. Encoded protein: CASIGRGRRNQPQHF.

The chain has TRBV19 and TRBJ1-5; D remains ambiguous. Trimming cost V 5 bases and J 2 bases, with 13 bases left between them. The CDR3 is 15 residues long. The germline V gene has CDR1 LNHDA and CDR2 SQIVND (reference sequence). The CDR3 protein is CASSGVGSRNQPQHF. CDR3 in DNA: TGTGCCAGTAGTGGTGTGGGGAGTCGCAATCAGCCCCAGCATTTT.

This clone has just a few counts. The J gene is TRBJ1-1, the V gene TRBV28; no clear D gene. Between the trimmed V and J ends, which lost 5 bases and 2 bases, there was a span of 15 bases. Germline-derived CDR1 and CDR2 are MDHEN and SYDVKM. The CDR3 is 15 residues long. The CDR3 DNA follows: TGTGCCAGCAGTCCATTTAGTACTCCCAACACTGAAGCTTTCTTT. This codes for CASSPFSTPNTEAFF.

The rearrangement links TRBV28 to TRBJ1-2, with 7 bases lining up with TRBD1. The CDR3 covers 14 residues. Germline V gives CDR1 MDHEN, CDR2 SYDVKM. V lost 4 bases and J lost 4; bases outside the gene matches: 6. The CDR3 coding sequence is TGTGCCAGCAGTTCGACAGGGCGCGGCTATGGCTACACCTTC. Its protein product is CASSSTGRGYGYTF.

The gene calls are TRBV10-3 and TRBJ2-7; 7 positions agree with TRBD1. CDR1 and CDR2 from the germline V gene are ENHRY and SYGVKD. The CDR3 spans 15 residues. V shed 4 bases and J 3 bases; nucleotides not matched to a gene: 9. CDR3 in DNA: TGTGCCATCAGTGGGGCCCCGACAGGGATCTACGAGCAGTACTTC. As protein: CAISGAPTGIYEQYF.

V usage is TRBV7-2 and J usage is TRBJ1-2, with 8 bases identical to TRBD1. The CDR3 is made up of 15 amino acids. The V segment lost 2 bases and the J segment 7 bases; nucleotides outside the gene matches: 9. The germline V gene has CDR1 SGHTA and CDR2 FQGNSA. In DNA, the CDR3 is TGTGCCAGCAGCTTACAATCGGACAGGGTTCCTGGCTACACCTTC. Its translation is CASSLQSDRVPGYTF.

The J gene is TRBJ2-3, the V gene TRBV5-4; unclear D gene. Germline V CDR1 and CDR2: SGHNT, YYREEE (reference sequence). The CDR3 is made up of 14 amino acids. The V gene lost 0 bases and the J gene lost 2 bases, with 7 bases spanning the gap. This CDR3 reads CASSLEGYTDTQYF. The CDR3 DNA reads as TGTGCCAGCAGCTTGGAAGGGTACACAGATACGCAGTATTTT.

The chain links TRBV10-3 to TRBJ1-4; TRBD1 might be the D (5 bases). The CDR3 loop spans 13 amino acids. Germline assignment: CDR1 ENHRY and CDR2 SYGVKD. The V gene lost 6 bases and the J gene lost 7 bases, with 12 bases spanning the gap. CDR3 DNA sequence: TGTGCCATCAGGGGGGACCCCGGTGAAAAACTGTTTTTT. It yields the protein CAIRGDPGEKLFF.

The chain uses TRBV10-3 and TRBJ2-3; D not resolved. Germline V lookup: CDR1 ENHRY, CDR2 SYGVKD. This CDR3 has 14 amino acids. Trimming removed 0 bases at V and 6 bases at J, with 10 bases between. CDR3: CAISESLPSDTQYF. CDR3 DNA: TGTGCCATCAGTGAGTCCTTACCCAGCGATACGCAGTATTTT.

The chain carries TRBV6-5 and TRBJ2-7; D gene ambiguous. V was cut by 3 bases and J by 6 bases, with 12 bases left in between. The CDR3 has 13 amino acids. From germline, CDR1 is MNHEY and CDR2 SVGAGI. The CDR3 DNA sequence: TGTGCCAGCAGTTATAAGGTAAAAGGCGAGCAGTACTTC. Protein: CASSYKVKGEQYF.

This clone was observed a single time. The chain joins TRBV12-3 or TRBV12-4 to TRBJ1-2; D not resolved. V was shortened by 2 bases and J by 7 bases, with 5 bases between the two germline ends. The CDR3 totals 11 residues. The CDR3, as DNA: TGTGCCAGCAGTTTATATGTTGGCTACACCTTC. It translates to CASSLYVGYTF.

The chain carries TRBV28 and TRBJ2-7; 10 bases match TRBD1. J was trimmed by 4 bases and V by 5 bases; bases with no gene match: 11. The germline V gene encodes CDR1 MDHEN and CDR2 SYDVKM. The CDR3 is 16 amino acids. CDR3 loop: CASSRIGQGGLYEQYF. CDR3 coding DNA: TGTGCCAGCAGTAGAATCGGACAGGGGGGATTATACGAGCAGTACTTC.

This chain connects TRBV28 to TRBJ1-5; weak D call: TRBD1 (6 bases). Germline V gene lookup returns CDR1 MDHEN and CDR2 SYDVKM. V lost 6 bases, J lost 0 bases, and 12 bases lay in between. The CDR3 sequence is 15 residues long. CDR3 coding DNA: TGTGCCAGCAGGTGGACAGACTATAGCAATCAGCCCCAGCATTTT. This encodes CASRWTDYSNQPQHF.

This clone was counted between two and nine times. CDR3 nucleotide sequence: TGTGCCAGCAGTTCACTACCGAACACCGGGGAGCTGTTTTTT. Protein sequence: CASSSLPNTGELFF. The J gene is TRBJ2-2, the V gene TRBV6-2 or TRBV6-3, with unresolved D. V gave up 4 bases and J gave up 0 bases, with 6 bases separating them. The CDR3 runs to 14 residues. Germline V CDR1 and CDR2: MNHEY, SVGEGT.

The rearrangement uses TRBV3-1 (or the pseudogene TRBV3-2) and TRBJ1-4; tentatively, D is TRBD1 (6 bases). CDR1 and CDR2 (germline): LGHDT, YNNKEL (reference sequence). This CDR3 is 16 amino acids long. Trimming removed 3 bases from V and 5 bases from J, with 16 bases in between. The CDR3 loop is CASSQSRGWTNEKLFF. The CDR3, as DNA: TGTGCCAGCAGCCAGTCAAGGGGGTGGACCAATGAAAAACTGTTTTTT.

The chain links TRBV7-2 to TRBJ2-5; the match to TRBD2 covers 7 bases. CDR3 length: 14 residues. CDR1 is SGHTA, CDR2 FQGNSA, per germline. Losses at the gene ends were 5 bases for V and 5 bases for J; bases not matched to a gene: 8. CDR3 in amino acids: CASSARGGRETQYF. As DNA, the CDR3 is TGTGCCAGCAGCGCTCGCGGGGGTCGTGAGACCCAGTACTTC.

By share, this clone ranks as medium-sized. In the same sample, other DNA sequences code for this CDR3. The CDR3 loop reads CASSLGTDTQYF. For the CDR3, the DNA is TGTGCCAGCAGTTTAGGAACAGATACGCAGTATTTT. The rearrangement uses TRBV12-3 or TRBV12-4 and TRBJ2-3, with D unclear. The CDR3 is made up of 12 amino acids. V was pared by 1 base and J by 3 bases, with 2 bases between.

The chain couples TRBV19 to TRBJ2-7; D may be TRBD1 (6 bases). Germline CDR1 reads LNHDA; CDR2 reads SQIVND (reference sequence). Trimming stripped 5 bases from V and 6 bases from J, with 17 bases between. The CDR3 length is 14 residues. The CDR3, as DNA: TGTGCCAGTAGTTTGTACAGGGAATCGGTCGAGCAGTACTTC. It translates to CASSLYRESVEQYF.

J is TRBJ1-6 and V is TRBV19; the match to TRBD1 covers 10 bases. This CDR3 has 15 amino acids. V shed 3 bases and J 10 bases; nucleotides not matched to a gene: 6. Per the germline V gene, CDR1 is LNHDA and CDR2 is SQIVND (reference sequence). The DNA for the CDR3 is TGTGCCAGTAGTATTTTCGGGGGACAGGGGTCACCCCTCCACTTT. It encodes CASSIFGGQGSPLHF.

The V gene is TRBV30, the J gene TRBJ1-2, with TRBD1 identical over 7 bases. Germline V gene sequence: CDR1 GTSNPN, CDR2 SVGIG (reference sequence). This CDR3 spans 12 amino acids. J lost 4 bases, V lost 7 bases, and 6 bases had no gene match. The CDR3 DNA reads as TGTGCCTTCATACAGGGGACCTATGGCTACACCTTC. Translation gives CAFIQGTYGYTF.

The genes are TRBV27 and TRBJ2-7; 9 bases agree with TRBD2. The germline V gene has CDR1 MNHEY and CDR2 SMNVEV (reference sequence). V shed 2 bases, J shed 3 bases, and the junction held 8 bases outside the gene matches. The CDR3 sequence is 16 residues long. The CDR3 is CASSLGLAGPSYEQYF. As DNA, the CDR3 is TGTGCCAGCAGTTTAGGGCTAGCGGGACCCAGCTACGAGCAGTACTTC.

The chain combines TRBV6-5 with TRBJ2-3; D possibly corresponds to TRBD2 (6 bases). This CDR3 is built from 14 residues. Trimming removed 8 bases at V and 0 bases at J, with 12 bases between. CDR1 is MNHEY and CDR2 is SVGAGI in the germline V gene. The CDR3 spells CASSTAGSTDTQYF. DNA of the CDR3: TGTGCCAGCTCTACTGCGGGAAGCACAGATACGCAGTATTTT.

The V gene is TRBV7-9, the J gene TRBJ1-4; D possibly corresponds to TRBD1 (6 bases). Germline CDR1 is SEHNR and CDR2 is FQNEAQ (reference sequence). This CDR3 region has 15 residues. V shed 2 bases and J shed 5 bases, with 12 bases lying between them. CDR3 region: CASSLTQGPNEKLFF. For the CDR3, the DNA is TGTGCCAGCAGCTTAACGCAGGGGCCAAATGAAAAACTGTTTTTT. The full variable domain, its missing parts supplied by reference TRBV7-9 and TRBJ1-4, is DTGVSQNPRHKITKRGQNVTFRCDPISEHNRLYWYRQTLGQGPEFLTYFQNEAQLEKSRLLSDRFSAERPKGSFSTLEIQRTEQGDSAMYLCASSLTQGPNEKLFFGSGTQLSVL.

This CDR3 reads CASSPRTGGRIRNTEAFF. DNA of the CDR3: TGTGCCAGCAGCCCCCGGACAGGGGGCCGGATAAGGAACACTGAAGCTTTCTTT. The gene calls are TRBV11-2 and TRBJ1-1, with 11 bases lining up with TRBD1. Germline CDR1 and CDR2: SGHAT and FQNNGV. Trimming cost V 5 bases and J 1 base; bases outside gene matches: 12. The CDR3 consists of 18 residues. Full variable domain (rest looked up from reference TRBV11-2 and TRBJ1-1): EAGVAQSPRYKIIEKRQSVAFWCNPISGHATLYWYQQILGQGPKLLIQFQNNGVVDDSQLPKDRFSAERLKGVDSTLKIQPAKLEDSAVYLCASSPRTGGRIRNTEAFFGQGTRLTVV.

This clone was found a few times. V usage is TRBV19 and J usage is TRBJ2-3; D is undetermined. The CDR3 sequence is 14 residues long. Trimming left V 5 bases short and J 2 bases short, with 11 bases between. Germline-derived CDR1 and CDR2 are LNHDA and SQIVND (reference sequence). CDR3 sequence (DNA): TGTGCCAGTAGTCTCTACCCACTCACAGATACGCAGTATTTT. Residues: CASSLYPLTDTQYF.

The rearrangement joins TRBV30 to TRBJ1-5, with 7 bases aligning to TRBD1. Per the germline V gene, CDR1 is GTSNPN and CDR2 is SVGIG (reference sequence). Trimming cost V 3 bases and J 7 bases; bases outside gene matches: 9. This CDR3 has 14 residues. The CDR3 DNA reads as TGTGCCTGGAGCGCGACAGGGAAAGGACAGCCCCAGCATTTT. Translated, it gives CAWSATGKGQPQHF.

The chain links TRBV28 to TRBJ1-1, with TRBD1 matching over 8 bases. V shed 8 bases and J 1 base; nucleotides not matched to a gene: 9. This CDR3 has 15 residues. Per the germline V gene, CDR1 is MDHEN and CDR2 is SYDVKM. CDR3 bases: TGTGCCAGCGGGGGGACGGGGACAGGGAACACTGAAGCTTTCTTT. Translated: CASGGTGTGNTEAFF. The full variable domain, its missing parts supplied by reference TRBV28 and TRBJ1-1, is DVKVTQSSRYLVKRTGEKVFLECVQDMDHENMFWYRQDPGLGLRLIYFSYDVKMKEKGDIPEGYSVSREKKERFSLILESASTNQTSMYLCASGGTGTGNTEAFFGQGTRLTVV.

In nucleotides, the CDR3 is TGCGCCAGCAGCCAAGGGGTAGCGGGGGCGTATAAGAACACCGGGGAGCTGTTTTTT. It yields the protein CASSQGVAGAYKNTGELFF. The rearrangement uses TRBV4-3 and TRBJ2-2; TRBD2 aligns across 9 bases. The germline V gene has CDR1 LGHNA and CDR2 YSLEER. The CDR3 has 19 residues. J gave up 1 base and V 1 base, and 10 bases lay outside the gene matches.

The CDR3 sequence: CASSSTGLNYNEQFF. Here the CDR3 DNA reads TGTGCCAGCAGCTCTACAGGGCTAAACTACAATGAGCAGTTCTTC. This sequence joins TRBV6-2 or TRBV6-3 and TRBJ2-1; TRBD1 might be the D (6 bases). The CDR3 extends over 15 amino acids. V was pared by 6 bases and J by 3 bases, with 15 bases between. Germline values: CDR1 MNHEY, CDR2 SVGEGT.